Reported below is one TCR beta chain. Its antigen is still unknown. This sample was included in a study of cytomegalovirus exposure and HLA in healthy donors. Overall study: Ancestry clustering placed around four fifths of under 450 genotyped donors in the Caucasian-associated cluster. Study-level results: CMV serostatus was the only immune exposure information that was available.

13 Jbeta primers and 60 Vbeta primers were used for the PCR. The repertoire was sequenced with immunoSEQ multiplex PCR; TCRdb's copy has only in-frame clones and lacks some. The table has roughly 100,000 clones, 71% seen once. This clonotype originated in a female donor in good health and CMV-seronegative. Material for sequencing was PBMCs.

CDR3 sequence: CASSATSGREDTQYF. CDR3 DNA: TGTGCCAGCAGTGCGACTAGCGGGAGGGAAGATACGCAGTATTTT. The rearrangement uses TRBV25-1 and TRBJ2-3; 14 positions agree with TRBD2. Germline trimming cut 4 bases from V and 5 bases from J; bases unmatched to any gene: 2. Germline CDR1 reads MGHDK; CDR2 reads SYGVNS. The CDR3 length is 15 residues. Using reference TRBV25-1 and TRBJ2-3 for the parts outside the CDR3, the full variable domain is EADIYQTPRYLVIGTGKKITLECSQTMGHDKMYWYQQDPGMELHLIHYSYGVNSTEKGDLSSESTVSRIRTEHFPLTLESARPSHTSQYLCASSATSGREDTQYFGPGTRLTVL.